These 9 T cell receptor beta chains originate from one sample sequenced in a study of regulatory T cells in long-lasting Graves disease (TCRdb year 2021). The library was made by multiplex PCR. The sequencing machine was an Illumina HiSeq 4000. TCR beta libraries were built with iRepertoire HTBI primers and Arm-PCR amplification of CDR3 regions. The raw public reads went through TCRdb reprocessing: fastp at Q25, MiXCR clone calling, in-frame beta chains kept. Identical CDR3 protein sequences are pooled into one entry, listed with their most common genes and DNA. Recorded for this sample are around 400,000 distinct CDR3 sequences; about a quarter of them occurred a single time. Roughly a quarter of the sample lies in the top ten. In light of the paper, this sample's time point label describes: persistent/refractory GD, antithyroid drugs over 5 years with positive TRAb. For both TCR sequencing and RNA sequencing, RNA was extracted from PBMCs in TRIzol.

The material was peripheral blood mononuclear cells (PBMCs), obtained when the disease was refractory, from a patient treated with antithyroid drugs. These receptors were obtained from a female donor with Graves disease.

In its sample, this clonotype was seen a few times. The V call is TRBV9, the J call TRBJ1-5; a possible D gene is TRBD1 (6 bases). V gave up 2 bases and J gave up 6 bases, with 15 bases separating them. CDR1 and CDR2 (germline): SGDLS, YYNGEE. The CDR3 length is 15 residues. In nucleotides, the CDR3 is TGTGCCAGCAGCGTGGCAGGGGCAGAGGGTCAGCCCCAGCATTTT. Residues: CASSVAGAEGQPQHF. Filled out from reference TRBV9 and TRBJ1-5, the complete variable domain reads DSGVTQTPKHLITATGQRVTLRCSPRSGDLSVYWYQQSLDQGLQFLIQYYNGEERAKGNILERFSAQQFPDLHSELNLSSLELGDSALYFCASSVAGAEGQPQHFGDGTRLSIL.

The chain has TRBV18 and TRBJ1-1; D gene unclear. The CDR3 loop spans 14 amino acids. V was trimmed by 5 bases and J by 0 bases, leaving 10 bases between them. From germline, CDR1 is KGHSH and CDR2 LQKENI. CDR3 sequence (DNA): TGTGCCAGCTCAACGGCCGGCCTGAACACTGAAGCTTTCTTT. Translation gives CASSTAGLNTEAFF.

Only a few counts were recorded for this clonotype. The chain is built from TRBV11-2 and TRBJ2-1, with D possibly matching TRBD1 (6 bases). V was shortened by 1 base and J by 6 bases, with 7 bases between the two germline ends. Germline assignment: CDR1 SGHAT and CDR2 FQNNGV. CDR3 length: 13 residues. The DNA for the CDR3 is TGTGCCAGCAGCTTAGTAGGGGGCAATGAGCAGTTCTTC. This translates into CASSLVGGNEQFF. Full variable domain (missing parts from reference TRBV11-2 and TRBJ2-1): EAGVAQSPRYKIIEKRQSVAFWCNPISGHATLYWYQQILGQGPKLLIQFQNNGVVDDSQLPKDRFSAERLKGVDSTLKIQPAKLEDSAVYLCASSLVGGNEQFFGPGTRLTVL.

The genes are TRBV4-3 and TRBJ2-1, with TRBD1 matching over 8 bases. Germline loops: CDR1 LGHNA, CDR2 YSLEER. J lost 6 bases, V lost 4 bases, and 5 bases had no gene match. This CDR3 is built from 14 residues. CDR3 DNA: TGCGCCAGCAGCCTTTGGACAGGGCCCAATGAGCAGTTCTTC. Amino acids: CASSLWTGPNEQFF.

Only a few counts were recorded for this clonotype. The chain couples TRBV24-1 to TRBJ1-2; unclear D gene. This CDR3 is 14 amino acids long. The germline V gene has CDR1 KGHDR and CDR2 SFDVKD. The V and J ends lost 4 bases and 1 base respectively, with 9 bases between them. The CDR3 DNA reads TGTGCCACCAGTGAGGACGGAGTTAACTATGGCTACACCTTC. It codes for CATSEDGVNYGYTF.

CDR3 sequence: CASSAQTGDNLKKLFF. The CDR3 DNA is TGTGCCAGCAGCGCCCAGACGGGGGACAACCTGAAAAAACTGTTTTTT. The chain combines TRBV7-6 with TRBJ1-4; D may be TRBD1 (6 bases). V was trimmed by 5 bases and J by 9 bases, leaving 22 bases between them. There are 16 residues in the CDR3. In germline, CDR1 is SGHVS, CDR2 FNYEAQ.

This clonotype has at least ten counts. The gene calls are TRBV6-1 and TRBJ1-1; D remains unclear. Trimming left V 6 bases short and J 11 bases short, with 16 bases between. This CDR3 has 12 residues. CDR1 is MNHNS and CDR2 is SASEGT in the germline V gene. CDR3 in DNA: TGTGCCAGCAGCCTAGGGATGAGGCGTGCTTTCTTT. Translated, it gives CASSLGMRRAFF.

This clonotype showed up many times. The J gene is TRBJ2-7, the V gene TRBV7-2, with 11 bases that match TRBD2. Germline CDR1 reads SGHTA; CDR2 reads FQGNSA. This CDR3 is built from 14 residues. The ends lost 4 bases at V and 6 bases at J; junction bases unmatched: 5. CDR3 residues: CASSSLAGGTEQYF. CDR3 nucleotide sequence: TGTGCCAGCAGCTCTCTAGCGGGAGGCACCGAGCAGTACTTC.

Only a few counts were recorded for this clonotype. This rearrangement joins TRBV30 to TRBJ1-2; 9 positions match TRBD1. V shed 5 bases and J 4 bases; nucleotides not matched to a gene: 5. CDR1 and CDR2 (germline): GTSNPN, SVGIG (reference sequence). The CDR3 is 13 residues long. The CDR3 coding sequence is TGTGCCTGGGGGACGGACAGGGGCTATGGCTACACCTTC. It is translated as CAWGTDRGYGYTF. The complete variable domain, with remaining parts taken from reference TRBV30 and TRBJ1-2, reads SQTIHQWPATLVQPVGSPLSLECTVEGTSNPNLYWYRQAAGRGLQLLFYSVGIGQISSEVPQNLSASRPQDRQFILSSKKLLLSDSGFYLCAWGTDRGYGYTFGSGTRLTVV.